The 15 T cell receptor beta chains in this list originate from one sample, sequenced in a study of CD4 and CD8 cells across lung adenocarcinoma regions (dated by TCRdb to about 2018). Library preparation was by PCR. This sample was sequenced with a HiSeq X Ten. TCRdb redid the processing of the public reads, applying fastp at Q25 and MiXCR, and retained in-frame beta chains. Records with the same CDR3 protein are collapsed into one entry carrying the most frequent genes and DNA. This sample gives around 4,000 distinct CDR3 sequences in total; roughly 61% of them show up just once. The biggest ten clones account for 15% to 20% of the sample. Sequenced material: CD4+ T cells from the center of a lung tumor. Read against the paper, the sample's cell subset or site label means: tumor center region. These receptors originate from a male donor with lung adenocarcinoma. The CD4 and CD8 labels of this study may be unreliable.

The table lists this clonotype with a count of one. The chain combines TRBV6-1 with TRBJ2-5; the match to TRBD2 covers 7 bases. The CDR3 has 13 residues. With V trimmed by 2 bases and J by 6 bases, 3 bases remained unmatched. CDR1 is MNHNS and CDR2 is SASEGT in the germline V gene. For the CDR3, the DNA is TGTGCCAGCAGTGAACGCGGGAGACAGACCCAGTACTTC. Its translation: CASSERGRQTQYF.

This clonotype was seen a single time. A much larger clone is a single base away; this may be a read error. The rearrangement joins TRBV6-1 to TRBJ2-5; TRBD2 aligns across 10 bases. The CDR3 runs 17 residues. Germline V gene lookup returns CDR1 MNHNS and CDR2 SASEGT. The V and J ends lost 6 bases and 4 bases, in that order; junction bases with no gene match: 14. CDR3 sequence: CASRSSGGGGGRETQYF. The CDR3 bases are TGTGCCAGCAGATCTAGCGGGGGTGGAGGGGGCAGAGAGACCCAGTACTTC.

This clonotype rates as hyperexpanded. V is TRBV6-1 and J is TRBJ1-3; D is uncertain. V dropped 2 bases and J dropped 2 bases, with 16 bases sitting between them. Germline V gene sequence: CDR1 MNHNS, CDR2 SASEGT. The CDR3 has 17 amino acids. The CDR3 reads CASSEFSAGRTGNTIYF. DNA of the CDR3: TGTGCCAGCAGTGAATTCTCGGCGGGAAGGACTGGAAACACCATATATTTT.

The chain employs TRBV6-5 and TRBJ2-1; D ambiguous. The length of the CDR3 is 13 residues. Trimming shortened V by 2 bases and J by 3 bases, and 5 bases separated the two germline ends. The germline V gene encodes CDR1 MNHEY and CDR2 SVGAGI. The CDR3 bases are TGTGCCAGCAGTTACAGGGACTACAATGAGCAGTTCTTC. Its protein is CASSYRDYNEQFF.

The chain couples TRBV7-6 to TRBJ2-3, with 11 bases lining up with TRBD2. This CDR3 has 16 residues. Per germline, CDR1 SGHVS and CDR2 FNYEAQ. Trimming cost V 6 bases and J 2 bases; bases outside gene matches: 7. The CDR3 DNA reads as TGTGCCAGCAGGGACGGACTAGCGGGCGTCACAGATACGCAGTATTTT. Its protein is CASRDGLAGVTDTQYF.

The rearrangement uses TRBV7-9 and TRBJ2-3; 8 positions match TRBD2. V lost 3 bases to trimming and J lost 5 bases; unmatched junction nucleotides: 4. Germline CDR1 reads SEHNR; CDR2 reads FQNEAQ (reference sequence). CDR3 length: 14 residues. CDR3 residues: CASSFGGAQDTQYF. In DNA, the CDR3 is TGTGCCAGCAGCTTCGGGGGGGCGCAAGATACGCAGTATTTT.

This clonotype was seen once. CDR3 bases: TGTGCCAGCAGCTCCGGGACAGGGGGCACTGGGGCCAACGTCCTGACTTTC. It specifies CASSSGTGGTGANVLTF. The chain carries TRBV6-1 and TRBJ2-6, with 12 bases matching TRBD1. Per germline, CDR1 MNHNS and CDR2 SASEGT. V trimming: 6 bases; J trimming: 2 bases; junction bases outside the gene matches: 5. There are 17 residues in the CDR3.

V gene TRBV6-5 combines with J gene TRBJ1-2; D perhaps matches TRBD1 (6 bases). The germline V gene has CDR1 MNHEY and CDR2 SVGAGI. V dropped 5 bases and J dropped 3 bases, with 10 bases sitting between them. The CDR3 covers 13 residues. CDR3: CASSLQGDYGYTF. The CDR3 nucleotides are TGTGCCAGCAGTCTACAGGGAGACTATGGCTACACCTTC.

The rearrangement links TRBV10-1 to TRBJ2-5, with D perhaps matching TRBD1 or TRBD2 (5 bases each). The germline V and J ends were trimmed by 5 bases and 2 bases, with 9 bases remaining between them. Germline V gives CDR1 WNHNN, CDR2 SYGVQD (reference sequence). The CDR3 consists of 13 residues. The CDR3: CASSRGLQETQYF. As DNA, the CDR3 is TGCGCCAGCAGTCGGGGCCTACAAGAGACCCAGTACTTC.

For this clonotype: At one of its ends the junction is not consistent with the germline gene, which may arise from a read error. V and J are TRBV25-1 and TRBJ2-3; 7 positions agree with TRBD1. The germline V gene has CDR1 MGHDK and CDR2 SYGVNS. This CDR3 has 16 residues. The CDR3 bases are TGTGCCAGCAGGGGGGCAGGGGGACGTGACAGAGATACGCAGTATTTC. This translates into CASRGAGGRDRDTQYF.

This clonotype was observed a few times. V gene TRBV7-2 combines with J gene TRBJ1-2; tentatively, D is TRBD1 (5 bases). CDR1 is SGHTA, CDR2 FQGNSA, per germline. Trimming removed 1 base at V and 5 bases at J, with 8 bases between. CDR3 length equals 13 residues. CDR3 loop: CASSLGQLYGYTF. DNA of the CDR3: TGTGCCAGCAGCTTAGGACAGCTTTATGGCTACACCTTC.

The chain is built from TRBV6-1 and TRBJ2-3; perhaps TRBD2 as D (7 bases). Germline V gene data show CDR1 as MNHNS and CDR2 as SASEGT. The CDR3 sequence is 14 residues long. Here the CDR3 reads CAGRGGGGQDTQYF. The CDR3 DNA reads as TGTGCGGGGCGTGGGGGGGGCGGCCAAGATACGCAGTATTTT.

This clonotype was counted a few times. The CDR3 DNA reads as TGCGCCAGCAGCCAAGTCCCCCTAGCGGAGAGCTCCTACAATGAGCAGTTCTTC. Its protein is CASSQVPLAESSYNEQFF. The chain links TRBV4-1 to TRBJ2-1, with 7 nucleotides matching TRBD2. This CDR3 contains 18 residues. Trimming took 1 base from V and 0 from J; bases not matched to a gene: 9. CDR1 MGHRA and CDR2 YSYEKL come from the germline V gene.

The chain's CDR3 is CASSRRGRQGNTIYF. CDR3 nucleotide sequence: TGTGCCAGCAGTCGAAGGGGGCGACAGGGAAACACCATATATTTT. The chain employs TRBV6-1 and TRBJ1-3; 7 bases match TRBD1. The CDR3 extends over 15 amino acids. From germline, CDR1 is MNHNS and CDR2 SASEGT. With V trimmed by 5 bases and J by 4 bases, 8 bases remained unmatched.

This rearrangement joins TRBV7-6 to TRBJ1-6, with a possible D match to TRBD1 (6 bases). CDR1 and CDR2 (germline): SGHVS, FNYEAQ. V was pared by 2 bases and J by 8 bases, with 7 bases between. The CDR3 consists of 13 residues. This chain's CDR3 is CASSLSGDSPLHF. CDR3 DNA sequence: TGTGCCAGCAGCTTATCAGGGGATTCACCCCTCCACTTT. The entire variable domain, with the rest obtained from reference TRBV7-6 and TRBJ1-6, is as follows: GAGVSQSPRYKVTKRGQDVALRCDPISGHVSLYWYRQALGQGPEFLTYFNYEAQQDKSGLPNDRFSAERPEGSISTLTIQRTEQRDSAMYRCASSLSGDSPLHFGNGTRLTVT.